This is a list of T cell receptor beta chains from one sample in a study of T cells in Graves' hyperthyroidism and ophthalmopathy. MiXCR, applied by TCRdb to the multiplex PCR reads, yields one record per CDR3 protein. The sample has more than 550,000 distinct CDR3 sequences, around 19% seen once; the top ten hold 15% to 20%. Material for sequencing was blood. The receptors were gathered from a woman aged 45-65 years with Graves' hyperthyroidism that later progressed to Graves' ophthalmopathy. Both conserved end residues are part of each CDR3. The D gene is left open where the match is weak.

j_call: TRBJ1-1
d_call: .
cdr3_length: 15
v_call: TRBV3-1
cdr3_aa: CASSQAVRANTEAFF

j_call: TRBJ1-5
d_call: .
cdr3_length: 14
v_call: TRBV6-1
cdr3_aa: CASSVGEGGQPQHF

j_call: TRBJ1-5
d_call: TRBD1
cdr3_length: 14
v_call: TRBV12-3/TRBV12-4
cdr3_aa: CASSLGGTGQPQHF

j_call: TRBJ1-1
d_call: .
cdr3_length: 14
v_call: TRBV19
cdr3_aa: CASSTQGRATEAFF

j_call: TRBJ2-7
d_call: .
cdr3_length: 13
v_call: TRBV7-9
cdr3_aa: CANPGTPPYEQYF

j_call: TRBJ1-4
d_call: TRBD1
cdr3_length: 16
v_call: TRBV12-3/TRBV12-4
cdr3_aa: CASSSGQGTTNEKLFF

j_call: TRBJ1-2
d_call: .
cdr3_length: 15
v_call: TRBV12-5
cdr3_aa: CASGSPRGANYGYTF

j_call: TRBJ2-5
d_call: .
cdr3_length: 13
v_call: TRBV25-1
cdr3_aa: CASKGTEQETQYF

j_call: TRBJ1-2
d_call: TRBD1
cdr3_length: 14
v_call: TRBV12-3/TRBV12-4
cdr3_aa: CASSFGGGNYGYTF

j_call: TRBJ1-3
d_call: .
cdr3_length: 16
v_call: TRBV27
cdr3_aa: CASSPKGGTTGNTIYF

j_call: TRBJ2-1
d_call: TRBD1
cdr3_length: 14
v_call: TRBV11-2
cdr3_aa: CASSLGDRGNEQFF

j_call: TRBJ2-2
d_call: .
cdr3_length: 16
v_call: TRBV3-1
cdr3_aa: CASNQPSTRGTGELFF

j_call: TRBJ2-3
d_call: .
cdr3_length: 12
v_call: TRBV12-3/TRBV12-4
cdr3_aa: CATGTSTDTQYF

j_call: TRBJ2-3
d_call: TRBD2
cdr3_length: 16
v_call: TRBV11-2
cdr3_aa: CASRPGTRMDTDTQYF

j_call: TRBJ1-6
d_call: .
cdr3_length: 12
v_call: TRBV27
cdr3_aa: CASSPHNSPLHF

j_call: TRBJ2-2
d_call: TRBD1
cdr3_length: 15
v_call: TRBV29-1
cdr3_aa: CSVDPGTGWAGELFF

j_call: TRBJ2-7
d_call: .
cdr3_length: 13
v_call: TRBV20-1
cdr3_aa: CSARSGGDYEQYF

j_call: TRBJ2-7
d_call: TRBD2
cdr3_length: 17
v_call: TRBV6-5
cdr3_aa: CASSYSRPGGSSYEQYF

j_call: TRBJ2-7
d_call: .
cdr3_length: 15
v_call: TRBV6-1
cdr3_aa: CASSTRGGGSYEQYF